The T cell receptor (beta chain) described here comes from a study of blood T cell repertoires in COVID-19. Study summary: The origin of the acute and convalescent COVID-19 samples was the United States, Italy and Spain.

In germline, CDR1 is LNHDA, CDR2 SQIVND (reference sequence). The CDR3 is 14 residues long. The V gene end was trimmed by 5 bases and the J gene end by 3 bases; junction bases not matched to a gene: 1. Authors' processing steps: It was from reference gene primer amplification that nucleated cell counts were estimated. The protocol was immunoSEQ multiplex PCR, while the TCRdb copy is restricted to in-frame clones and leaves out a portion. For V, J and clone size, that table is used; D and trimming come from the DNA. The sample lists 300,000 to 350,000 clones, approximately 87% seen once, with roughly 2.9% in the top ten.

This chain links TRBV19 with TRBJ2-2; 9 bases line up with TRBD2. The sequenced sample consisted of peripheral blood. This sequence was found in a woman aged 30 to 39 with COVID-19, enrolled during active disease. The CDR3 reads CASSLAGDTGELFF. In DNA, the CDR3 is TGTGCCAGTAGTTTAGCGGGAGACACCGGGGAGCTGTTTTTT.